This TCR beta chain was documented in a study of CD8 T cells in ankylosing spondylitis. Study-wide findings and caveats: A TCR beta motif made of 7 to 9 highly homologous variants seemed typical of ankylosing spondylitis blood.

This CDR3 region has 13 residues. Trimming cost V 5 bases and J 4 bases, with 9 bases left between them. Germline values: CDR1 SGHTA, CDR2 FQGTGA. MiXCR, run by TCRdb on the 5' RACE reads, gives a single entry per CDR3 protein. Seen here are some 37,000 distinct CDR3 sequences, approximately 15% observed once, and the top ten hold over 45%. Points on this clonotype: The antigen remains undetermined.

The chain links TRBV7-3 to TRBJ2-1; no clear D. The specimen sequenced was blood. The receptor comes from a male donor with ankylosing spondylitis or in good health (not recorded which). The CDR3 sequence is CASSPNNYNEQFF. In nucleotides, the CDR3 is TGTGCCAGCAGCCCTAACAATTACAATGAGCAGTTCTTC.